A single sample gave rise to the 27 T cell receptor beta chains below, sequenced in a study of cytomegalovirus exposure and HLA in healthy donors. The PCR was carried out with 60 Vbeta primers and 13 Jbeta primers. The method was immunoSEQ multiplex PCR; TCRdb's version includes in-frame clones alone and lacks a portion of them. The sample consists of some 120,000 clones, around two thirds of them appearing once. Sequenced input: PBMCs. The receptor set was obtained from a man aged 60-69 years in good health and CMV-seropositive.

This sequence joins TRBV30 and TRBJ2-7, with TRBD2 matching over 7 bases. V shed 3 bases, J shed 4 bases, and the junction held 6 bases outside the gene matches. Germline-derived CDR1 and CDR2 are GTSNPN and SVGIG (reference sequence). This CDR3 is 13 amino acids long. The CDR3 loop reads CAWSRREGYEQYF. CDR3 nucleotide sequence: TGTGCCTGGAGCCGCAGGGAGGGTTACGAGCAGTACTTC.

The V call is TRBV6-6, the J call TRBJ1-2, with 7 positions matching TRBD1. V lost 5 bases, J lost 4 bases, and 7 bases stayed unmatched. The V gene's germline CDR1 is MNHNY and CDR2 SVGAGI (reference sequence). The CDR3 is 14 amino acids. In nucleotides, the CDR3 is TGTGCCAGCAGTACTAAGGGACAGAGCTATGGCTACACCTTC. The encoded protein is CASSTKGQSYGYTF.

For the CDR3, the DNA is TGTGCCAGCAGCAACAGGGCGAGAAATTCACCCCTCCACTTT. It specifies CASSNRARNSPLHF. V usage is TRBV5-8 and J usage is TRBJ1-6; a possible D gene is TRBD1 (6 bases). V dropped 4 bases and J dropped 7 bases, with 12 bases sitting between them. The CDR3 spans 14 residues. The germline CDR1 and CDR2 sequences are SGHTS and YDEGEE.

This chain uses TRBV6-1 with TRBJ2-1, with D possibly matching TRBD1 (6 bases). V was cut by 4 bases and J by 7 bases, with 14 bases left in between. CDR3 size: 14 residues. Germline V gene data show CDR1 as MNHNS and CDR2 as SASEGT. In nucleotides, the CDR3 is TGTGCCAGCAGTGCAACCACGAGGGGGAATGAGCAGTTCTTC. It codes for CASSATTRGNEQFF.

The chain recombines TRBV28 with TRBJ1-2; 11 bases are a match to TRBD1. V shed 3 bases and J 3 bases; nucleotides not matched to a gene: 12. The CDR3 runs to 18 residues. The germline gives CDR1 MDHEN, CDR2 SYDVKM. CDR3 DNA sequence: TGTGCCAGCAGTTTTAATTGGTGGACAGGGGGCAAGTACTATGGCTACACCTTC. It specifies CASSFNWWTGGKYYGYTF.

V usage is TRBV5-1 and J usage is TRBJ1-5, with TRBD1 as a possible D gene (5 bases). The germline CDR1 and CDR2 sequences are SGHRS and YFSETQ. The ends were cut back, 0 bases at V and 9 bases at J, with 16 bases in the middle. The CDR3 contains 15 residues. Here the CDR3 reads CASSLANTGVVPQHF. The CDR3 DNA reads as TGCGCCAGCAGCTTGGCCAACACGGGGGTGGTGCCCCAGCATTTT.

The sample holds a few counts of this clone. The DNA for the CDR3 is TGTGCCAGTAGTATATCGGGTCAAAGTCCCCTCTACGAGCAGTACTTC. Translation: CASSISGQSPLYEQYF. The genes are TRBV19 and TRBJ2-7; no firm D call. V lost 2 bases and J 3 bases, leaving 17 bases between the germline ends. The CDR3 contains 16 residues. CDR1 is LNHDA, CDR2 SQIVND, per germline (reference sequence).

The chain carries TRBV28 and TRBJ1-2; 8 bases match TRBD1. CDR3 length equals 14 residues. V trimming: 2 bases; J trimming: 9 bases; junction bases outside the gene matches: 8. CDR1 and CDR2 (germline): MDHEN, SYDVKM. The CDR3 loop reads CASSLPGTGLSYTF. The CDR3 DNA sequence: TGTGCCAGCAGTTTACCCGGGACAGGATTGAGCTACACCTTC.

V usage is TRBV5-1 and J usage is TRBJ2-2, with 11 bases lining up with TRBD1. V was pared by 4 bases and J by 3 bases, with 5 bases of the junction left unmatched. The CDR3 totals 16 residues. From germline, CDR1 is SGHRS and CDR2 YFSETQ. Here the CDR3 DNA reads TGCGCCAGCAGCATGGACAGGGGGCGGGACACCGGGGAGCTGTTTTTT. This translates into CASSMDRGRDTGELFF. Full variable domain (remainder filled in from reference TRBV5-1 and TRBJ2-2): KAGVTQTPRYLIKTRGQQVTLSCSPISGHRSVSWYQQTPGQGLQFLFEYFSETQRNKGNFPGRFSGRQFSNSRSEMNVSTLELGDSALYLCASSMDRGRDTGELFFGEGSRLTVL.

The chain employs TRBV28 and TRBJ2-3; possibly TRBD2 for D (5 bases). The CDR3 covers 12 residues. V lost 8 bases to trimming and J lost 4 bases, with 10 bases between them. Germline CDR1 MDHEN, CDR2 SYDVKM. This CDR3 is CASLASADTQYF. The CDR3 nucleotides are TGTGCCAGCCTAGCCAGCGCAGATACGCAGTATTTT.

The chain uses TRBV28 and TRBJ2-5; D perhaps matches TRBD1 (7 bases). Germline loops: CDR1 MDHEN, CDR2 SYDVKM. The CDR3 is made up of 13 amino acids. Between the trimmed V and J ends, which lost 3 bases and 4 bases, there was a span of 9 bases. Written as DNA, the CDR3 is TGTGCCAGCAGTTTCCAGGGGGGAGAGACCCAGTACTTC. Protein: CASSFQGGETQYF.

V is TRBV10-3 and J is TRBJ2-5, with TRBD2 matching over 9 bases. This CDR3 region has 15 residues. The V gene end was trimmed by 8 bases and the J gene end by 5 bases; junction bases not matched to a gene: 12. Germline CDR1 reads ENHRY; CDR2 reads SYGVKD. The chain's CDR3 is CAIRQGLAFQETQYF. In DNA, the CDR3 is TGTGCCATCCGCCAGGGACTAGCTTTTCAGGAGACCCAGTACTTC.

CDR3 sequence: CASSGPSGEAFF. The CDR3 DNA reads as TGTGCCAGCAGCGGGCCCTCAGGGGAAGCTTTCTTT. The rearrangement uses TRBV9 and TRBJ1-1; weak D call: TRBD1 (5 bases). The CDR3 is 12 residues long. Trimming cost V 3 bases and J 8 bases, with 11 bases left between them. Germline V CDR1 and CDR2: SGDLS, YYNGEE.

The chain has TRBV5-1 and TRBJ1-1; no clear D gene. Germline V gene sequence: CDR1 SGHRS, CDR2 YFSETQ. This CDR3 has 14 residues. The V and J ends lost 4 bases and 5 bases respectively, with 15 bases between them. The CDR3 DNA reads as TGCGCCAGCAGCGGCCGGGCCCGAGGGACTGAAGCTTTCTTT. Protein product: CASSGRARGTEAFF.

The chain combines TRBV6-1 with TRBJ2-3; TRBD2 might be the D (6 bases). This CDR3 has 15 residues. Germline-derived CDR1 and CDR2 are MNHNS and SASEGT. V was trimmed by 7 bases and J by 2 bases, leaving 16 bases between them. CDR3 coding DNA: TGTGCCAGCACCCCCGGGACTTATATCACAGATACGCAGTATTTT. It specifies CASTPGTYITDTQYF.

This chain joins TRBV5-6 and TRBJ2-7, with D possibly TRBD2 on 5 matching bases. Between the trimmed V and J ends, which lost 1 base and 7 bases, there was a span of 9 bases. The germline gives CDR1 SGHDT, CDR2 YYEEEE. The CDR3 is 12 amino acids. This chain's CDR3 is CASSLRSGEQYF. CDR3 DNA sequence: TGTGCCAGCAGCTTGCGCAGCGGAGAGCAGTACTTC.

The J gene is TRBJ2-1, the V gene TRBV6-5; 9 bases map to TRBD2. The germline V gene encodes CDR1 MNHEY and CDR2 SVGAGI. The CDR3 extends over 15 amino acids. Trimming at V came to 2 bases and at J to 9 bases, leaving 8 bases not matched to a gene. CDR3 sequence reads: CASSYGAGGLGEQFF. Here the CDR3 DNA reads TGTGCCAGCAGTTACGGGGCGGGGGGGCTGGGTGAGCAGTTCTTC.

A single count supports this clone. The chain uses TRBV28 and TRBJ1-4; D is undetermined. This CDR3 has 17 residues. Germline V CDR1 and CDR2: MDHEN, SYDVKM. Trimming removed 6 bases from V and 0 bases from J, with 17 bases in between. CDR3 DNA sequence: TGTGCCAGCAGCTATCATACCTCGGTGGCAACTAATGAAAAACTGTTTTTT. It specifies CASSYHTSVATNEKLFF.

The chain is built from TRBV6-6 and TRBJ1-2, with TRBD1 matching over 9 bases. The CDR3 runs to 14 residues. The germline V gene has CDR1 MNHNY and CDR2 SVGAGI (reference sequence). The J segment lost 8 bases and the V segment lost 6 bases, leaving 10 bases of the junction unmatched. The CDR3 here is CASRPTGGLLGYTF. In DNA, the CDR3 is TGTGCCAGCAGACCGACAGGGGGTTTACTGGGCTACACCTTC.

The chain couples TRBV27 to TRBJ1-1; 8 bases are a match to TRBD1. CDR1 MNHEY and CDR2 SMNVEV come from the germline V gene (reference sequence). V was clipped by 6 bases and J by 0 bases; unmatched bases: 3. This CDR3 comprises 14 residues. The CDR3 is CASRIQGVNTEAFF. DNA for the CDR3: TGTGCCAGCAGAATACAGGGGGTGAACACTGAAGCTTTCTTT.

The rearrangement uses TRBV7-2 and TRBJ1-6; TRBD1 is a possible D gene (6 bases). The CDR3 totals 14 residues. V dropped 8 bases and J dropped 10 bases, with 18 bases sitting between them. Germline-derived CDR1 and CDR2 are SGHTA and FQGNSA. In DNA, the CDR3 is TGTGCCAGCGGCGCGCAGGGGCTGAACTCACCCCTCCACTTT. Amino acids: CASGAQGLNSPLHF.

This chain uses TRBV10-3 with TRBJ2-5; TRBD1 matches at 8 bases. V lost 0 bases, J lost 4 bases, and 10 bases stayed unmatched. Germline CDR1 is ENHRY and CDR2 is SYGVKD. The CDR3 sequence is 17 residues long. CDR3 sequence: CAISESADRAVTETQYF. DNA of the CDR3: TGTGCCATCAGTGAGTCGGCGGACAGGGCAGTTACAGAGACCCAGTACTTC.

V gene TRBV6-5 combines with J gene TRBJ2-3, with TRBD1 matching 7 bases. Trimming cost V 10 bases and J 2 bases; bases outside gene matches: 12. This CDR3 contains 15 residues. CDR1 and CDR2 from the germline V gene are MNHEY and SVGAGI. The CDR3, as DNA: TGTGCCACCCAGCCCCCAGGGGGAGTCACAGATACGCAGTATTTT. Encoded protein: CATQPPGGVTDTQYF.

The J gene is TRBJ1-1, the V gene TRBV2; 7 bases match TRBD1. CDR1 is SNHLY and CDR2 is FYNNEI in the germline V gene. The J segment lost 1 base and the V segment lost 4 bases, leaving 3 bases of the junction unmatched. CDR3 length: 14 residues. CDR3 DNA: TGTGCCAGCAGTGTACAGGGGCGGAACACTGAAGCTTTCTTT. Its translation is CASSVQGRNTEAFF.

This chain links TRBV2 with TRBJ1-4, with 11 bases matching TRBD1. The CDR3 has 15 residues. Germline lookup yields CDR1 SNHLY and CDR2 FYNNEI. J was trimmed by 8 bases and V by 2 bases; bases with no gene match: 4. CDR3 DNA: TGTGCCAGCAGTGAATCCGGGACAGGGGGAGAAAAACTGTTTTTT. Amino acids: CASSESGTGGEKLFF.

The genes are TRBV6-5 and TRBJ2-5, with D possibly TRBD1 on 6 matching bases. V was cut by 2 bases and J by 0 bases, with 13 bases left in between. Germline values: CDR1 MNHEY, CDR2 SVGAGI. The CDR3 sequence is 16 residues long. The CDR3: CASSYMGALHQETQYF. The CDR3 DNA follows: TGTGCCAGCAGTTACATGGGGGCGCTCCACCAAGAGACCCAGTACTTC.

The V and J genes are TRBV7-9 and TRBJ2-3; D may be TRBD2 (6 bases). CDR1 is SEHNR and CDR2 is FQNEAQ in the germline V gene (reference sequence). V lost 1 base and J 4 bases, leaving 9 bases between the germline ends. CDR3 length: 14 residues. CDR3 nucleotide sequence: TGTGCCAGCAGCTTAGGCGGGACCCCAGATACGCAGTATTTT. Its protein product is CASSLGGTPDTQYF.